The T cell receptor beta chain under discussion was sequenced for a study of shared clonotypes between healthy human individuals (TCRdb year 2020). Background on the whole study: The cohort comprised a couple of women and a few men aged 18 to 49 years. For each donor, CD4 naive and CD4 memory were each run on three plates, CD8 naive on two plates, and CD8 memory on one plate. The study deeply sequenced blood TCR repertoires of about five healthy adults to estimate repertoire size and the extent of clonotype sharing between individuals. To increase sequencing depth and limit assay-specific biases, different laboratories used diverse techniques to prepare libraries and sequence TCR repertoires. Between about 0.9 and 9 billion PBMCs per donor were obtained by leukapheresis.

What the research found in general, with its limitations: Only blood was sampled, and tissue TCR repertoires likely differ from those in blood. Even with the large sequencing depth, rarefaction of the sorted-subset datasets indicated that sequencing was incomplete. Larger estimated clonotype richness was generally found for naive subsets than for memory subsets. Sharing across four donors was observed for around 5% of naive CD4, 3% to 3.5% of naive CD8, about 2.5% of memory CD4, and over 0.3% of memory CD8 clonotypes. Based on pairwise subsampling, the degree of clonotype sharing among donors was expected to be affected by sequencing depth. The genetic and exposure-history diversity represented was limited by the small number of donors. Compared with non-shared clonotypes, the clonotypes found in all four sorted-subset donors had higher generation probabilities.

The donors were healthy, HIV-negative adults who had no recently reported acute infections or vaccinations. Every donor was a Caucasian adult residing in Nashville, Tennessee, USA. Magnetic negative selection was used to enrich CD4+ T cells, after which naive cells were positively selected on CD45RA and the negative fraction became the memory subset. After blood collection by leukapheresis, PBMCs were isolated using Ficoll-Histopaque density gradient centrifugation and then cryopreserved in the vapor phase of liquid nitrogen. Analytical flow cytometry was used to check the purity and quantity of every magnetically sorted T cell population. Genomic DNA was isolated from every sorted fraction and measured by UV absorbance on a Nanodrop 2000c. This clone occurred a few times. It has no known antigen specificity. There are no base qualities to consult, and no much larger clone falls within one base. Using the deep immunoSEQ assay, multiplex PCR amplified TCR CDR3 regions from genomic DNA. For each cell subset, the extracted genomic DNA was distributed evenly across all wells of several immunoSEQ 96-well plates, and each plate served as one replicate. For sorted subsets, around 0.2 ug of genomic DNA, equivalent to around 31,000 T cell genomes, went into each replicate PCR. Purified libraries were measured with a Qubit 3.0 fluorometer, size-checked on a Bioanalyzer 2100, and measured again with the KAPA Library Quantification kit. Every immunoSEQ 96-well plate was sequenced on a dedicated single-read 150-cycle Illumina NextSeq 550 flow cell. Processing in the source paper ran as follows. The immunoSEQ output contained only junctional sequences without quality scores, so filtering could not match that applied to full-length reads. To assign V/J genes and CDR3, sequences were annotated using PyIR, a Python wrapper for IgBLAST v1.9, with IMGT germline references. Any read was removed if the V/J assignment was weak (E-value above 1e-6), the CDR3 was missing, or the read contained stop codons, out-of-frame junctions, or ambiguous translated residues. V3J clonotypes were defined as sequences sharing the same inferred V gene, J gene, and CDR3 amino acid sequence. Percentage overlap between repertoires was computed as shared unique clonotypes divided by the size of the smaller repertoire. Three approaches were used to assess repertoire richness: RTK rarefaction, the Chao1 estimator, and Recon v2.1 estimates of unobserved clonotypes. Generation probabilities were computed with OLGA for all TCRbeta clonotypes obtained by the gDNA method from a few donors. TCRdb mirrors the immuneACCESS table, restricted to in-frame sequences. Some clones are absent from its copies; in checked studies, under half trace to an unresolved V gene, and the reason for the others is unknown. The DNA gave D and trimming, while V, J and clone size come from that table. In all, the sample holds roughly 760,000 clones, and approximately 74% of those were seen once. The top ten hold roughly 1.7% of the sample.

The sequenced material came from memory CD4+ T cells sorted from blood. The cell subset or site label, as the study defines it: CD45RA-negative fraction. This TCR came from a woman aged 25 to 39 in good health.

The bases are TGTGCCAGAACCCAACGGGGACTAGCGACCAATGAGCAGTTCTTC. Translated, it reads CARTQRGLATNEQFF. This chain is built from TRBV19 and TRBJ2-1, with 10 junctional bases fitting TRBD2. The CDR3 covers 15 residues, taking in both the cysteine and the phenylalanine. The entry retains the CDR3 DNA only, 45 bases that are in frame from base 1. The CDR1 and CDR2 encoded by the germline V gene (reference sequence) are LNHDA and SQIVND. Trimmed from V: 9 bases; trimmed from J: 6 bases; junction bases lacking a gene match: 11. The CDR3, completed at both ends by the reference TRBV19 and TRBJ2-1 genes, gives the full variable domain DGGITQSPKYLFRKEGQNVTLSCEQNLNHDAMYWYRQDPGQGLRLIYYSQIVNDFQKGDIAEGYSVSREKKESFPLTVTSAQKNPTAFYLCARTQRGLATNEQFFGPGTRLTVL.